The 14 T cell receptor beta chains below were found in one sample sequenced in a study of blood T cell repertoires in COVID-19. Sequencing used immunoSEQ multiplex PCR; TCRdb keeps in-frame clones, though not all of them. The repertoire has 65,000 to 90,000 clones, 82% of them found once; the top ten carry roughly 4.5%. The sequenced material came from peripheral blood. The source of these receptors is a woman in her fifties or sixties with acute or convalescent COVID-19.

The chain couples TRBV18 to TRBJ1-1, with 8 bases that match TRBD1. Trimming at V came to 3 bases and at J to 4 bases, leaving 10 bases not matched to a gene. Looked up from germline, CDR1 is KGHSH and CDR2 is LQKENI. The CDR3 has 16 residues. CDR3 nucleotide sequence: TGTGCCAGCTCACCGCTTCTCGGGACAGGAGGCACTGAAGCTTTCTTT. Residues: CASSPLLGTGGTEAFF.

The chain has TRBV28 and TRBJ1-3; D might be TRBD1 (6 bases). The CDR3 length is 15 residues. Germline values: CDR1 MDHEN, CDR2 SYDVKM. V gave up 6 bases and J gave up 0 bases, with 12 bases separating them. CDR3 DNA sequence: TGTGCCAGCAGCGGGGGGCCGCTCTCTGGAAACACCATATATTTT. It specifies CASSGGPLSGNTIYF.

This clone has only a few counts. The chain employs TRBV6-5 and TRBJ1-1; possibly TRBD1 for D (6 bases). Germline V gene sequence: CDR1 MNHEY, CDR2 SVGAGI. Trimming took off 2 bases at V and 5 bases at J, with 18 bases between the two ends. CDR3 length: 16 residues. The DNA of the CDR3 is TGTGCCAGCAGTTACGATGGCACAGGGACGTATACTGAAGCTTTCTTT. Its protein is CASSYDGTGTYTEAFF.

The CDR3 loop is CASSLVQPANTGELFF. The CDR3 DNA sequence: TGTGCCAGCAGCTTAGTACAGCCGGCGAACACCGGGGAGCTGTTTTTT. The chain is built from TRBV7-6 and TRBJ2-2, with no clear D. Between the trimmed V and J ends, which lost 1 base and 0 bases, there was a span of 9 bases. Germline V gene lookup returns CDR1 SGHVS and CDR2 FNYEAQ. The CDR3 contains 16 residues.

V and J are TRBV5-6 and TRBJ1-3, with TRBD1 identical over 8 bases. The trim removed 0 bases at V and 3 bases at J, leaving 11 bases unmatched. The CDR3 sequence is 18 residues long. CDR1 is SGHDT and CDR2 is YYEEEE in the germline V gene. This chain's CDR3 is CASSLGLTGVQGGNTIYF. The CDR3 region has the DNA TGTGCCAGCAGCTTGGGCCTGACAGGGGTCCAGGGTGGAAACACCATATATTTT.

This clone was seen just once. CDR3 amino acids: CASEQGHSGNTIYF. Written as DNA, the CDR3 is TGTGCCAGTGAGCAGGGCCACTCTGGAAACACCATATATTTT. This chain joins TRBV2 and TRBJ1-3; D perhaps matches TRBD1 (5 bases). CDR1 SNHLY and CDR2 FYNNEI come from the germline V gene. V was clipped by 9 bases and J by 0 bases, with 12 bases between them. The CDR3 has 14 residues.

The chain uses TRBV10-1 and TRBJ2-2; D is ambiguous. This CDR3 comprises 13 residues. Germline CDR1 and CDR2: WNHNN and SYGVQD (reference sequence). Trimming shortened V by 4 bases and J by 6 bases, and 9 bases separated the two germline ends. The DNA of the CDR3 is TGCGCCAGCAGTGCTAGTCCGGCCGGGGAGCTGTTTTTT. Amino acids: CASSASPAGELFF.

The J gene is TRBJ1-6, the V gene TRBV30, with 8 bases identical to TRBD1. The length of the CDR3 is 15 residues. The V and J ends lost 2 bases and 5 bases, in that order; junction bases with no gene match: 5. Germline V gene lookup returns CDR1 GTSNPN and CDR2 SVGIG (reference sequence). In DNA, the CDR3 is TGTGCCTGGAGTAGAAGGACAGGGAATAATTCACCCCTCCACTTT. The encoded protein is CAWSRRTGNNSPLHF.

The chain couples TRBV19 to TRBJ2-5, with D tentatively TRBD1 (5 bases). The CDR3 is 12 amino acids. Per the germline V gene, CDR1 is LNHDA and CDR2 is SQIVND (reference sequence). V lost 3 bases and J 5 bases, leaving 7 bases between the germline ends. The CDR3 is CASSIRGETQYF. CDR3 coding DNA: TGTGCCAGTAGTATTAGGGGTGAGACCCAGTACTTC.

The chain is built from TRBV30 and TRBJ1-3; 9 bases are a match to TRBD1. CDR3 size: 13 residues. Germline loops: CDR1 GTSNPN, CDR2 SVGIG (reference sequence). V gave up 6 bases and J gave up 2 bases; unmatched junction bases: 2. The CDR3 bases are TGTGCCTGTCGACAGGGGGCTGGAAACACCATATATTTT. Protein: CACRQGAGNTIYF.

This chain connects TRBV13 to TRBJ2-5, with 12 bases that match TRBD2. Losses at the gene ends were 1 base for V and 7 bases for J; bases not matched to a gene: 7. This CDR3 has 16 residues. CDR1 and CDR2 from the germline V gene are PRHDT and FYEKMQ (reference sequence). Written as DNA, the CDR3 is TGTGCCAGCAGCTTAGAGACTAGCGGGGGCCGGGGGACCCAGTACTTC. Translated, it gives CASSLETSGGRGTQYF.

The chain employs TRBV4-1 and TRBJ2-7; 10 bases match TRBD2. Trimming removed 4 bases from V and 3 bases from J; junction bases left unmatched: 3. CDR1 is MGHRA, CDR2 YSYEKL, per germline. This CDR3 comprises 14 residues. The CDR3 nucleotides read TGCGCCAGCAGCCCTCGGACTAGCGGCTACGAGCAGTACTTC. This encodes CASSPRTSGYEQYF.

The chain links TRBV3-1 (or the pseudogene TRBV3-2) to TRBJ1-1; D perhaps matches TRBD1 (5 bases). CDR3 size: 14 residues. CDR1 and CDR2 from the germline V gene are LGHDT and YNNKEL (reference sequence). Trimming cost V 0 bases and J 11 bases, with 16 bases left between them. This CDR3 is CASSQDGTRVTAFF. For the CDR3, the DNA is TGTGCCAGCAGCCAAGATGGTACCAGGGTAACGGCTTTCTTT.

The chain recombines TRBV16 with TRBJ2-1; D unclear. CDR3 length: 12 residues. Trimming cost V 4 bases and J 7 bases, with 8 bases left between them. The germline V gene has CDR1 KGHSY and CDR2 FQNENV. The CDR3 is CASSLTVNEQFF. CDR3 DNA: TGTGCCAGCAGCCTTACAGTTAATGAGCAGTTCTTC.